This TCR beta chain was observed in a study of blood T cells in healthy people across ages. Using a J-beta primer mix together with a sample-barcoded 5' primer, a second PCR was run for roughly 6 to 11 cycles. TCRdb analysed the 5' RACE reads with MiXCR anew, one entry per CDR3 protein. The sample lists fewer than 2 million distinct CDR3 sequences, roughly 43% occurring once. Isolation per sample recovered at least 7 million PBMCs. This CDR3 has 15 residues. V lost 7 bases to trimming and J lost 9 bases, with 22 bases between them. Material: blood. The chain employs TRBV12-3 or TRBV12-4 and TRBJ2-1, with D perhaps TRBD2 (5 bases). This receptor was taken from a human donor in good health. CDR3 in amino acids: CASTSPSSVLSEQFF. The CDR3 coding sequence is TGTGCCAGCACTAGCCCAAGTAGCGTACTAAGTGAGCAGTTCTTC.